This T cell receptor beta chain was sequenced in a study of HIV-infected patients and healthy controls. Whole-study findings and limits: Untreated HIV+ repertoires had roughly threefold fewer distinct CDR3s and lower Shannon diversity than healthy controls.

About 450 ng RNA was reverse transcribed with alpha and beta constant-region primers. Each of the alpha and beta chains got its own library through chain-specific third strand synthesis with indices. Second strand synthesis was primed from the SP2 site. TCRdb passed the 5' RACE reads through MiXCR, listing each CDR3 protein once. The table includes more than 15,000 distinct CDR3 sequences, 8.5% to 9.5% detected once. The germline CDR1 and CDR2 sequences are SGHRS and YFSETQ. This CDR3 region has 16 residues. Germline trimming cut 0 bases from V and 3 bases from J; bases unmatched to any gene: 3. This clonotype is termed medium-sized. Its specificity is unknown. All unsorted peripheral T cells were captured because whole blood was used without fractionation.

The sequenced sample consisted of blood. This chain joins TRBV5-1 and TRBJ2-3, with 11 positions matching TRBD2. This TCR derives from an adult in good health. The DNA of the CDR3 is TGCGCCAGCAGCTTGGGACTAGCGGGACCAACAGATACGCAGTATTTT. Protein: CASSLGLAGPTDTQYF. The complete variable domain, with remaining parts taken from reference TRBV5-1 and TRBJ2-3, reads KAGVTQTPRYLIKTRGQQVTLSCSPISGHRSVSWYQQTPGQGLQFLFEYFSETQRNKGNFPGRFSGRQFSNSRSEMNVSTLELGDSALYLCASSLGLAGPTDTQYFGPGTRLTVL.